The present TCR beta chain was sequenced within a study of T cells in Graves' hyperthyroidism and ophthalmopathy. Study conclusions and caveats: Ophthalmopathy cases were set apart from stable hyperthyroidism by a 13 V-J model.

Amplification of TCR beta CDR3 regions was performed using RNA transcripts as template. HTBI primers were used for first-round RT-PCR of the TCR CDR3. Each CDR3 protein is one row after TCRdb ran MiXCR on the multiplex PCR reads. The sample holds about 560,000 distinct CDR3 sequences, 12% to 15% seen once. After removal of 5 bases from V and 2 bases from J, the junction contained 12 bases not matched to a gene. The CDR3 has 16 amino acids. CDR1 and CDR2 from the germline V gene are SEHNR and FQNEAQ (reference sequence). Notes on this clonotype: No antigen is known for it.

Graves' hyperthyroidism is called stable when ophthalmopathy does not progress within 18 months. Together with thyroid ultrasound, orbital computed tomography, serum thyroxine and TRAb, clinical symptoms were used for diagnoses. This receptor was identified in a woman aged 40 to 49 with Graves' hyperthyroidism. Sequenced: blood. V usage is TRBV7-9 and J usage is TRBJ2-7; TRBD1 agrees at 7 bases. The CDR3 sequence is CASSARWDSGTYEQYF. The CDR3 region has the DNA TGTGCCAGCAGCGCGAGATGGGACAGTGGTACCTACGAGCAGTACTTC.